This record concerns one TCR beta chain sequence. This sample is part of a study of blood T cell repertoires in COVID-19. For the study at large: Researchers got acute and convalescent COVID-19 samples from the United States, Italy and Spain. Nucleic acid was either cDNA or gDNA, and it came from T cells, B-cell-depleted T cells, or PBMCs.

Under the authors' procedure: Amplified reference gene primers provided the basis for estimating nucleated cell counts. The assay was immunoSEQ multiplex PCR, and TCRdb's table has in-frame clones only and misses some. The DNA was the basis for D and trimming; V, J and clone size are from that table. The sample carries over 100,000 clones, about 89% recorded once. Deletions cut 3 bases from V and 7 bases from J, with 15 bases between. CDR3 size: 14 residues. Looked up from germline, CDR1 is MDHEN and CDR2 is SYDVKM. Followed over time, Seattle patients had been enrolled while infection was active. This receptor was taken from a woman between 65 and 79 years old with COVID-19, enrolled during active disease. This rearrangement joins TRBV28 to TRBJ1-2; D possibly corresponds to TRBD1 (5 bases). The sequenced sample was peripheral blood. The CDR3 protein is CASSFSPGTPGYTF. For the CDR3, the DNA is TGTGCCAGCAGTTTCAGTCCCGGGACTCCTGGCTACACCTTC.